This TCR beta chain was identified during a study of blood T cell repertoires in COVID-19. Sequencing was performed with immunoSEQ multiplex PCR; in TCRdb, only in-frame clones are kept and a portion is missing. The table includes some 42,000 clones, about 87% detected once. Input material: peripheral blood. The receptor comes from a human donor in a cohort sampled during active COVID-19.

The CDR3 DNA reads TGTGCCAGCAGCCAAGCCCTCGGCAATCAGCCCCAGCATTTT. Residues: CASSQALGNQPQHF. The J gene is TRBJ1-5, the V gene TRBV3-1 (or the pseudogene TRBV3-2); no clear D gene. The germline V and J ends were trimmed by 1 base and 2 bases, with 6 bases remaining between them. CDR3 length: 14 amino acids. CDR1 and CDR2 (germline): LGHDT, YNNKEL (reference sequence).